These 27 T cell receptor beta chains originate from one sample sequenced in a study of regulatory T cells in long-lasting Graves disease. Construction of TCR beta libraries relied on iRepertoire HTBI primers and on Arm-PCR targeting CDR3 regions. TCRdb called the multiplex PCR reads again in MiXCR, with one record for every CDR3 protein. This table holds around 240,000 distinct CDR3 sequences, 18% found once. The time point was: newly diagnosed GD, antithyroid drugs for less than 3 months. RNA isolated from PBMCs was used to make the TCR library. The sample also formed part of further work on T cells in Graves' hyperthyroidism and ophthalmopathy.

The source was peripheral blood mononuclear cells (PBMCs), collected at new diagnosis, from a patient treated with antithyroid drugs. These receptors all come from a young woman with Graves disease.

This chain uses TRBV27 with TRBJ2-3; TRBD1 is a possible D gene (5 bases). From germline, CDR1 is MNHEY and CDR2 SMNVEV (reference sequence). Trimming removed 2 bases at V and 1 base at J, with 7 bases between. CDR3 length: 14 amino acids. This CDR3 reads CASSLQGGTDTQYF. The CDR3 nucleotides are TGTGCCAGCAGTTTACAGGGCGGCACAGATACGCAGTATTTT.

In this sample, this clonotype turned up many times. The chain combines TRBV15 with TRBJ1-5; D is unclear. Per the germline V gene, CDR1 is LNHNV and CDR2 is YYDKDF (reference sequence). The CDR3 is 13 amino acids. V was clipped by 1 base and J by 5 bases, with 6 bases between them. CDR3: CATSRVGDQPQHF. CDR3 DNA sequence: TGTGCCACCAGCAGAGTAGGAGATCAGCCCCAGCATTTT. Based on the CDR3 plus reference TRBV15 and TRBJ1-5, the full variable domain is DAMVIQNPRYQVTQFGKPVTLSCSQTLNHNVMYWYQQKSSQAPKLLFHYYDKDFNNEADTPDNFQSRRPNTSFCFLDIRSPGLGDTAMYLCATSRVGDQPQHFGDGTRLSIL.

This clonotype was recorded at least ten times. The chain's CDR3 is CASSANPGGRTDTQYF. As DNA, the CDR3 is TGTGCCAGCAGCGCCAACCCGGGGGGGCGGACAGATACGCAGTATTTT. V usage is TRBV9 and J usage is TRBJ2-3; 8 bases match TRBD2. Germline trimming cut 3 bases from V and 3 bases from J; bases unmatched to any gene: 9. The CDR3 sequence is 16 residues long. Germline V CDR1 and CDR2: SGDLS, YYNGEE.

This clonotype was counted many times. The chain uses TRBV18 and TRBJ1-1; possible D gene TRBD1, 5 bases. Between the trimmed V and J ends, which lost 8 bases and 5 bases, there was a span of 12 bases. Germline CDR1 is KGHSH and CDR2 is LQKENI. The length of the CDR3 is 12 residues. The CDR3 nucleotides read TGTGCCAGCAGCCCCAGGGATACTGAAGCTTTCTTT. Protein sequence: CASSPRDTEAFF.

This clonotype was seen at least ten times. The genes are TRBV5-5 and TRBJ1-6; 7 bases fit TRBD1. The CDR3 runs to 15 residues. V lost 7 bases to trimming and J lost 14 bases; unmatched junction nucleotides: 18. CDR1 and CDR2 from the germline V gene are SGHKS and YYEKEE (reference sequence). The DNA for the CDR3 is TGTGCCAGCTCGACCCCGGGACAGCAAATGAGGGCCCTCCACTTT. Its protein is CASSTPGQQMRALHF.

This clonotype was picked up many times. The chain links TRBV5-1 to TRBJ1-3, with no clear D. This CDR3 contains 12 residues. The V end lost 7 bases, the J end lost 8 bases, and 13 bases lay between the germline ends. Per the germline V gene, CDR1 is SGHRS and CDR2 is YFSETQ. The chain's CDR3 is CASSPPGDTIYF. In nucleotides, the CDR3 is TGCGCCAGCTCCCCCCCTGGGGACACCATATATTTT.

In its sample, this clonotype is large (0.1 to 1%). V gene TRBV6-2 or TRBV6-3 combines with J gene TRBJ1-2; 9 positions match TRBD1. From germline, CDR1 is MNHEY and CDR2 SVGEGT. V trimming: 4 bases; J trimming: 4 bases; junction bases outside the gene matches: 7. The CDR3 has 15 amino acids. The chain's CDR3 is CASSSGQGFSYGYTF. CDR3 in DNA: TGTGCCAGCAGTTCGGGACAGGGCTTTAGCTATGGCTACACCTTC.

This clonotype was detected many times. The chain has TRBV5-6 and TRBJ2-7; possibly TRBD1 for D (6 bases). This CDR3 has 15 amino acids. V lost 2 bases and J 3 bases, leaving 15 bases between the germline ends. Looked up from germline, CDR1 is SGHDT and CDR2 is YYEEEE. This CDR3 reads CASSFRTGLFYEQYF. The CDR3 nucleotides read TGTGCCAGCAGCTTCCGCACAGGGTTATTCTACGAGCAGTACTTC.

This clonotype was seen repeatedly, ten times or more. V is TRBV7-3 and J is TRBJ1-1; possible D gene TRBD1, 6 bases. Trimming pared 4 bases from V and 1 base from J, leaving 10 bases between. The CDR3 is 14 residues long. CDR1 is SGHTA, CDR2 FQGTGA, per germline. The CDR3 nucleotides read TGTGCCAGCAGCTCTACAGGGCGGAACACTGAAGCTTTCTTT. This translates into CASSSTGRNTEAFF.

This clonotype was picked up many times. The CDR3 DNA sequence: TGTGCCAGCAGTAATCAAGCGGGGGGCGGGACCCAGTACTTC. Its translation: CASSNQAGGGTQYF. V is TRBV27 and J is TRBJ2-5; 9 bases are a match to TRBD2. The germline gives CDR1 MNHEY, CDR2 SMNVEV (reference sequence). The CDR3 loop spans 14 amino acids. Trimming at V came to 5 bases and at J to 7 bases, leaving 8 bases not matched to a gene.

This clonotype was detected many times. V usage is TRBV5-1 and J usage is TRBJ2-3; a possible D gene is TRBD2 (5 bases). The CDR3 is made up of 16 amino acids. Per the germline V gene, CDR1 is SGHRS and CDR2 is YFSETQ. V was clipped by 0 bases and J by 3 bases, with 14 bases between them. For the CDR3, the DNA is TGCGCCAGCAGCTTGGAGCAGCTAGCAAGGACAGATACGCAGTATTTT. It yields the protein CASSLEQLARTDTQYF.

Details on this clonotype: Just one base apart from a much larger clone, this may be a read error. This sequence joins TRBV28 and TRBJ2-3; no firm D call. Germline V lookup: CDR1 MDHEN, CDR2 SYDVKM. V was cut by 4 bases and J by 4 bases, with 15 bases left in between. The CDR3 is 15 amino acids. CDR3 coding DNA: TGTGCCAGCAGTTCCTCTCTCTACGTGTCAGATACGCAGTATTTT. It codes for CASSSSLYVSDTQYF.

In DNA form, the CDR3 reads TGTGCCAGCAGCTTAGCAGGGATCCCCGAAGCTTTCTTT. Protein sequence: CASSLAGIPEAFF. The V and J genes are TRBV7-8 and TRBJ1-1; D uncertain. CDR1 is SGHVS, CDR2 FQNEAQ, per germline. V shed 0 bases and J shed 8 bases, with 10 bases lying between them. This CDR3 spans 13 amino acids.

As DNA, the CDR3 is TGTGCCAGCAGCTTACTAGCGGGGGGGCAGGCCCACGAGCAGTACTTC. Protein: CASSLLAGGQAHEQYF. The chain uses TRBV5-5 and TRBJ2-7; TRBD2 matches 13 bases. V shed 2 bases, J shed 5 bases, and the junction held 7 bases outside the gene matches. This CDR3 comprises 16 residues. From germline, CDR1 is SGHKS and CDR2 YYEKEE (reference sequence). The full variable domain, in which reference TRBV5-5 and TRBJ2-7 provide the parts outside the CDR3, is DAGVTQSPTHLIKTRGQQVTLRCSPISGHKSVSWYQQVLGQGPQFIFQYYEKEERGRGNFPDRFSARQFPNYSSELNVNALLLGDSALYLCASSLLAGGQAHEQYFGPGTRLTVT.

A note on this clonotype: Lacking the conserved final phenylalanine or tryptophan, this CDR3 likely reflects a read error. The rearrangement uses TRBV5-1 and TRBJ2-5; D remains ambiguous. The DNA end is more similar to TRBJ2-7, so the J call may be wrong. This CDR3 is 13 amino acids long. Germline V gives CDR1 SGHRS, CDR2 YFSETQ. The CDR3 region is CASSSTSSYEQYL. CDR3 nucleotide sequence: TGCGCCAGCAGCTCCACAAGCTCCTACGAGCAGTACTTA.

In its sample, this clonotype was seen many times. V and J are TRBV10-3 and TRBJ1-6, with D tentatively TRBD1 (5 bases). With 2 bases removed from V and 8 bases from J, the gap between germline ends came to 10 bases. This CDR3 contains 14 residues. Per germline, CDR1 ENHRY and CDR2 SYGVKD. The CDR3 region is CAISEGGRDSPLHF. The CDR3 DNA sequence: TGTGCCATCAGTGAGGGGGGTAGGGATTCACCCCTCCACTTT.

This clonotype was picked up many times. The chain's CDR3 is CASSLQGGGGNTGELFF. CDR3 nucleotide sequence: TGTGCCAGCAGTTTACAAGGCGGGGGGGGGAACACCGGGGAGCTGTTTTTT. V is TRBV12-3 or TRBV12-4 and J is TRBJ2-2; TRBD2 matches 9 bases. The CDR3 has 17 amino acids. After removal of 2 bases from V and 1 base from J, the junction contained 5 bases not matched to a gene.

This clonotype has just a few counts. The chain uses TRBV19 and TRBJ2-5, with D perhaps matching TRBD1 (5 bases). Trimming removed 7 bases at V and 1 base at J, with 10 bases between. The CDR3 runs to 13 residues. Looked up from germline, CDR1 is LNHDA and CDR2 is SQIVND (reference sequence). The CDR3 reads CASNQGRQETQYF. The CDR3 DNA is TGTGCCAGTAATCAGGGCCGCCAAGAGACCCAGTACTTC.

This clonotype has a count of ten or more. The chain links TRBV25-1 to TRBJ1-5; TRBD1 might be the D (6 bases). With 4 bases removed from V and 3 bases from J, the gap between germline ends came to 13 bases. The CDR3 is 15 amino acids. Germline V gives CDR1 MGHDK, CDR2 SYGVNS. The CDR3 nucleotides are TGTGCCAGCAGTGGCATCGGGGGGCACAATCAGCCCCAGCATTTT. Translating gives CASSGIGGHNQPQHF.

Details on this clonotype: Possible read error: a much larger clone is one base away. V is TRBV12-3 or TRBV12-4 and J is TRBJ1-1; 7 nucleotides align to TRBD1. CDR3 length: 14 amino acids. The CDR3 coding sequence is TGTGCCAGCAGCTTGGGGACAGCATACACTGAAGTTTTCTTT. This translates into CASSLGTAYTEVFF.

V and J are TRBV14 and TRBJ2-2; 9 nucleotides match TRBD2. The CDR3 spans 17 residues. Trimming cost V 1 base and J 3 bases; bases outside gene matches: 6. The V gene's germline CDR1 is SGHDN and CDR2 FVKESK. The CDR3 loop reads CASSQGRTSAYTGELFF. In DNA, the CDR3 is TGTGCCAGCAGCCAAGGTCGGACTAGCGCTTACACCGGGGAGCTGTTTTTT.

J is TRBJ1-6 and V is TRBV5-6; TRBD1 matches 8 bases. Trimming took 4 bases from V and 6 from J; bases not matched to a gene: 12. There are 17 residues in the CDR3. Germline assignment: CDR1 SGHDT and CDR2 YYEEEE. CDR3 amino acids: CASSPKAQGAGNSPLHF. Here the CDR3 DNA reads TGTGCCAGCAGCCCAAAGGCCCAGGGGGCGGGTAATTCACCCCTCCACTTT.

V gene TRBV10-2 combines with J gene TRBJ2-3; D may be TRBD1 or TRBD2 (5 bases each). With 0 bases removed from V and 7 bases from J, the gap between germline ends came to 17 bases. This CDR3 comprises 16 residues. From germline, CDR1 is WSHSY and CDR2 SAAADI. CDR3: CASSESLGPPSNTQYF. CDR3 DNA: TGCGCCAGCAGTGAGTCTTTGGGACCCCCGTCGAATACGCAGTATTTT.

This clonotype was seen at least ten times. The V call is TRBV7-9, the J call TRBJ1-3, with 10 bases lining up with TRBD1. The CDR3 is made up of 15 amino acids. J lost 4 bases, V lost 7 bases, and 7 bases had no gene match. The germline CDR1 and CDR2 sequences are SEHNR and FQNEAQ (reference sequence). The CDR3 DNA sequence: TGTGCCAGCAACCCGACAGGGGGCTACGGAAACACCATATATTTT. Amino acids: CASNPTGGYGNTIYF.

This clonotype was seen many times. The chain uses TRBV3-1 and TRBJ1-3; a possible D gene is TRBD1 (5 bases). V was shortened by 0 bases and J by 4 bases, with 16 bases between the two germline ends. The CDR3 totals 17 residues. The germline gives CDR1 LGHDT, CDR2 YNNKEL (reference sequence). CDR3 protein: CASSQEFQGRRGNTIYF. The CDR3 bases are TGTGCCAGCAGCCAAGAATTTCAGGGTCGCAGAGGAAACACCATATATTTT. The full variable domain, in which reference TRBV3-1 and TRBJ1-3 provide the parts outside the CDR3, is DTAVSQTPKYLVTQMGNDKSIKCEQNLGHDTMYWYKQDSKKFLKIMFSYNNKELIINETVPNRFSPKSPDKAHLNLHINSLELGDSAVYFCASSQEFQGRRGNTIYFGEGSWLTVV.

This clonotype appeared many times. V usage is TRBV6-1 and J usage is TRBJ1-1; the D is unclear. The CDR3 sequence is 14 residues long. The germline V and J ends were trimmed by 6 bases and 8 bases, with 19 bases remaining between them. Per the germline V gene, CDR1 is MNHNS and CDR2 is SASEGT. CDR3 sequence: CASSPQAYTVEAFF. As DNA, the CDR3 is TGTGCCAGCAGCCCCCAGGCATACACGGTAGAAGCTTTCTTT.

This clonotype appeared many times. This chain links TRBV19 with TRBJ2-1; D is perhaps TRBD2 (6 bases). The CDR3 extends over 20 amino acids. Germline CDR1 reads LNHDA; CDR2 reads SQIVND (reference sequence). V was pared by 4 bases and J by 1 base, with 26 bases between. The CDR3 loop reads CASSNRASGLTHLSYNEQFF. The CDR3, as DNA: TGTGCCAGTAGTAACCGGGCTTCGGGACTGACCCACCTTTCCTACAATGAGCAGTTCTTC.